The 19 T cell receptor beta chains in this list originate from one sample, sequenced in a study of T cells after yellow fever vaccination. One entry per CDR3 protein results from TCRdb running MiXCR on the 5' RACE reads. The table shows some 350,000 distinct CDR3 sequences, with approximately 10% occurring only once. The sequences come from PBMCs, collected on the day of the first yellow fever vaccination. The receptors stem from a man aged 18 to 30 who received the YFV17D yellow fever vaccine.

This chain links TRBV2 with TRBJ1-1; D remains ambiguous. Germline V gives CDR1 SNHLY, CDR2 FYNNEI. The CDR3 covers 13 residues. V was pared by 6 bases and J by 6 bases, with 14 bases between. CDR3 sequence: CASRVRVTAEAFF. CDR3 nucleotide sequence: TGTGCCAGCAGGGTCCGGGTGACCGCTGAAGCTTTCTTT.

This clonotype has more than one count but fewer than ten. V usage is TRBV4-3 and J usage is TRBJ2-7; D ambiguous. Per the germline V gene, CDR1 is LGHNA and CDR2 is YSLEER. The CDR3 loop spans 15 amino acids. Between the trimmed V and J ends, which lost 0 bases and 1 base, there was a span of 10 bases. The CDR3: CASSQDVGTSYEQYF. In DNA form, the CDR3 reads TGCGCCAGCAGCCAAGACGTGGGCACGTCCTACGAGCAGTACTTC.

This clonotype has only a few counts. The chain recombines TRBV9 with TRBJ1-5; D is perhaps TRBD1 (5 bases). The germline V and J ends were trimmed by 10 bases and 4 bases, with 12 bases remaining between them. Looked up from germline, CDR1 is SGDLS and CDR2 is YYNGEE. CDR3 length: 12 residues. This chain's CDR3 is CALTRTNQPQHF. The CDR3 DNA follows: TGTGCCCTAACCCGGACAAATCAGCCCCAGCATTTT.

In this sample, this clonotype turned up a few times. The junction shows a germline mismatch at one end, possibly a read error. The CDR3 DNA sequence: TGTGCCAGCTCAAGCGCCGGACTCTACGAGGGCTACTCCTTC. This sequence encodes CASSSAGLYEGYSF. The rearrangement joins TRBV6-2 or TRBV6-3 to TRBJ1-2, with D unclear. CDR1 and CDR2 from the germline V gene are MNHEY and SVGEGT. This CDR3 has 14 amino acids.

This rearrangement joins TRBV7-2 to TRBJ2-3, with 7 nucleotides matching TRBD2. CDR1 and CDR2 (germline): SGHTA, FQGNSA. The CDR3 is 17 amino acids. V was clipped by 6 bases and J by 1 base; unmatched bases: 13. In DNA, the CDR3 is TGTGCCAGCAGACGGACGGGCGGGGGTGTGGGCACAGATACGCAGTATTTT. This sequence encodes CASRRTGGGVGTDTQYF.

This clonotype occurred a few times. The gene calls are TRBV12-3 or TRBV12-4 and TRBJ2-4; no clear D. Trimming removed 4 bases from V and 8 bases from J, with 12 bases in between. This CDR3 is 13 amino acids long. CDR3 protein: CASSSARRDIQYF. The CDR3 DNA follows: TGTGCCAGCAGTTCCGCGAGGAGAGACATTCAGTACTTC.

V gene TRBV5-4 combines with J gene TRBJ2-2, with TRBD1 matching 8 bases. CDR1 and CDR2 from the germline V gene are SGHNT and YYREEE (reference sequence). The CDR3 runs to 15 residues. Losses at the gene ends were 5 bases for V and 2 bases for J; bases not matched to a gene: 5. The CDR3 coding sequence is TGTGCCAGCAGGCGTGACAGGGGCAACACCGGGGAGCTGTTTTTT. As protein: CASRRDRGNTGELFF.

This clonotype was seen a handful of times. The CDR3 region has the DNA TGCGCCAGCAGCCAAGGAGGAGCGTCGGGGTCCTACAATGAGCAGTTCTTC. Translation gives CASSQGGASGSYNEQFF. This chain uses TRBV4-1 with TRBJ2-1, with D possibly matching TRBD2 (5 bases). This CDR3 spans 17 amino acids. Germline V CDR1 and CDR2: MGHRA, YSYEKL. Trimming pared 1 base from V and 1 base from J, leaving 14 bases between.

The chain carries TRBV20-1 and TRBJ2-7; a possible D gene is TRBD2 (6 bases). V was cut by 3 bases and J by 0 bases, with 9 bases left in between. The CDR3 sequence is 13 residues long. Germline CDR1 reads DFQATT; CDR2 reads SNEGSKA (reference sequence). CDR3 in DNA: TGCAGTGCTAGGAGGAGGGGCTCCTACGAGCAGTACTTC. Its translation: CSARRRGSYEQYF.

The chain joins TRBV5-1 to TRBJ2-1, with D tentatively TRBD1 (6 bases). V lost 3 bases and J lost 4, with 8 bases in between. The CDR3 loop spans 13 amino acids. CDR1 and CDR2 from the germline V gene are SGHRS and YFSETQ. The CDR3 bases are TGCGCCAGCAGCTACGGACAGTACAATGAGCAGTTCTTC. It specifies CASSYGQYNEQFF. Combining the CDR3 with reference TRBV5-1 and TRBJ2-1 gives the whole variable domain KAGVTQTPRYLIKTRGQQVTLSCSPISGHRSVSWYQQTPGQGLQFLFEYFSETQRNKGNFPGRFSGRQFSNSRSEMNVSTLELGDSALYLCASSYGQYNEQFFGPGTRLTVL.

This clonotype was detected ten times or more. V and J are TRBV7-9 and TRBJ2-1; 8 positions match TRBD2. Per the germline V gene, CDR1 is SEHNR and CDR2 is FQNEAQ (reference sequence). The CDR3 loop spans 14 amino acids. V lost 2 bases and J lost 7; bases outside the gene matches: 4. The CDR3 reads CASSLNGGANEQFF. The CDR3 coding sequence is TGTGCCAGCAGCTTAAACGGGGGGGCAAATGAGCAGTTCTTC.

V and J are TRBV6-1 and TRBJ2-5; 11 bases align to TRBD2. Germline lookup yields CDR1 MNHNS and CDR2 SASEGT. After removal of 4 bases from V and 2 bases from J, the junction contained 0 bases not matched to a gene. The CDR3 runs to 14 residues. The CDR3 loop reads CASSVAGGQETQYF. In DNA form, the CDR3 reads TGTGCCAGCAGTGTAGCGGGGGGGCAAGAGACCCAGTACTTC.

This clonotype was picked up many times. The gene calls are TRBV5-1 and TRBJ2-5, with no clear D. With 0 bases removed from V and 5 bases from J, the gap between germline ends came to 8 bases. The CDR3 loop spans 13 amino acids. Germline V gene data show CDR1 as SGHRS and CDR2 as YFSETQ. The CDR3 region has the DNA TGCGCCAGCAGCTTGGCTAGTCGGGAGACCCAGTACTTC. It is translated as CASSLASRETQYF.

This clonotype showed up just a few times. The rearrangement links TRBV27 to TRBJ1-1; no clear D. Germline V gene data show CDR1 as MNHEY and CDR2 as SMNVEV (reference sequence). This CDR3 comprises 13 residues. Trimming removed 3 bases from V and 3 bases from J, with 8 bases in between. CDR3 sequence (DNA): TGTGCCAGCAGTTTTAATCCGCACACTGAAGCTTTCTTT. Its translation is CASSFNPHTEAFF.

This clonotype was observed many times. V and J are TRBV6-1 and TRBJ2-7; 8 bases are shared with TRBD2. V trimming: 6 bases; J trimming: 2 bases; junction bases outside the gene matches: 18. The CDR3 has 18 amino acids. Germline V CDR1 and CDR2: MNHNS, SASEGT. CDR3 in amino acids: CASSPLAGRASVPYEQYF. CDR3 sequence (DNA): TGTGCCAGCAGCCCCTTGGCCGGGAGGGCAAGCGTACCCTACGAGCAGTACTTC.

This clonotype has more than one count but fewer than ten. V and J are TRBV11-2 and TRBJ2-2; a possible D gene is TRBD2 (6 bases). With 10 bases removed from V and 4 bases from J, the gap between germline ends came to 22 bases. Germline V gene sequence: CDR1 SGHAT, CDR2 FQNNGV. The CDR3 has 16 residues. The CDR3 nucleotides are TGTGCCACAACCCCGTTCTGGAGGGGCAGCACCGGGGAGCTGTTTTTT. As protein: CATTPFWRGSTGELFF.

This clonotype was seen only a few times. J is TRBJ2-7 and V is TRBV4-2; maybe TRBD1 (5 bases). The V gene lost 0 bases and the J gene lost 3 bases, with 12 bases spanning the gap. The CDR3 is made up of 15 amino acids. Germline V gene lookup returns CDR1 LGHNA and CDR2 YNFKEQ. The chain's CDR3 is CASSQDRSRVYEQYF. CDR3 DNA: TGTGCCAGCAGCCAAGACCGTTCCAGGGTCTACGAGCAGTACTTC.

This clonotype showed up just a few times. V usage is TRBV7-9 and J usage is TRBJ1-5; D remains ambiguous. This CDR3 region has 15 residues. Per the germline V gene, CDR1 is SEHNR and CDR2 is FQNEAQ (reference sequence). With 3 bases removed from V and 2 bases from J, the gap between germline ends came to 11 bases. The CDR3 sequence: CASSLPGSGNQPQHF. CDR3 in DNA: TGTGCCAGCAGCTTGCCAGGTAGTGGCAATCAGCCCCAGCATTTT.

Many counts were recorded for this clonotype. V usage is TRBV7-2 and J usage is TRBJ2-1, with TRBD2 matching over 12 bases. Trimming removed 2 bases from V and 9 bases from J; junction bases left unmatched: 8. The CDR3 covers 16 residues. CDR1 and CDR2 from the germline V gene are SGHTA and FQGNSA. The CDR3 spells CASSLWASGGAFEQFF. CDR3 bases: TGTGCCAGCAGCTTATGGGCTAGCGGGGGGGCCTTTGAGCAGTTCTTC.